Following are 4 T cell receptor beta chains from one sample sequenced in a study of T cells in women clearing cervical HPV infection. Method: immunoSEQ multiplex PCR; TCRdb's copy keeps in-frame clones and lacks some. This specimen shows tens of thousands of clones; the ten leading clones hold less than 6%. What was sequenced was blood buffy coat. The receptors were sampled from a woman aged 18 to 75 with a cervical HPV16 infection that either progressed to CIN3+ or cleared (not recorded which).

The sequenced part of the CDR3 DNA is TGTGCCAGCAGCTCCCAGGGTTCGGCCGGGGAG. As protein: CASSSQGSAGE. The whole CDR3 protein is CASSSQGSAGELFF. The V gene is TRBV11-3, the J gene TRBJ2-2; possibly TRBD1 for D (5 bases). The read ends 3 residues shy of where the CDR3 ends; the end is completed using the germline J gene. V was pared by 4 bases and J by 6 bases, with 12 bases between. The CDR3 is 14 residues long. CDR1 SGHNT and CDR2 YENEEA come from the germline V gene.

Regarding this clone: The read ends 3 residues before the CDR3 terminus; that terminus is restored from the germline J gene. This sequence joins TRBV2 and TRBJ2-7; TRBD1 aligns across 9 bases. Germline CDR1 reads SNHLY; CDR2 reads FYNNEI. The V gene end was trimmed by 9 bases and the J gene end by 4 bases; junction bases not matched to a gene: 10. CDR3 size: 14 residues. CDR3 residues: CASIRTGGMYEQYF. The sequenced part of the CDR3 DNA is TGTGCCAGTATCAGAACAGGGGGCATGTACGAG.

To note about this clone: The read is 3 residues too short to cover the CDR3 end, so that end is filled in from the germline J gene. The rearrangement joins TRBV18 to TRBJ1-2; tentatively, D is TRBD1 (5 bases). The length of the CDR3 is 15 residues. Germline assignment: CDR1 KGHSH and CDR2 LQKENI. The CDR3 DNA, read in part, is TGTGCCAGCTCGCCCGGGACTAGCGGGAGGAACGAC. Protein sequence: CASSPGTSGRND. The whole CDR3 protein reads CASSPGTSGRNDYTF.

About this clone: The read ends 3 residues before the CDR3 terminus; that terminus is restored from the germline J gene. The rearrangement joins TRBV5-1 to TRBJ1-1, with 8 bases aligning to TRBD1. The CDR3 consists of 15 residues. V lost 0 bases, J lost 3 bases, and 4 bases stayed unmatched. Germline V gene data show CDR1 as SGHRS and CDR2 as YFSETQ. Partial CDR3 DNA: TGCGCCAGCAGCTTGGAAGGCAGGGGGCACACTGAA. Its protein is CASSLEGRGHTE. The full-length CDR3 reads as CASSLEGRGHTEAFF. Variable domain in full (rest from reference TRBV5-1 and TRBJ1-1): KAGVTQTPRYLIKTRGQQVTLSCSPISGHRSVSWYQQTPGQGLQFLFEYFSETQRNKGNFPGRFSGRQFSNSRSEMNVSTLELGDSALYLCASSLEGRGHTEAFFGQGTRLTVV.